This TCR beta chain was sequenced in a study of cytomegalovirus exposure and HLA in healthy donors. Study-level results: Apart from CMV serostatus, no immune exposure information was available.

PCR amplification relied on 60 Vbeta primers (plus 13 Jbeta primers). TCRdb keeps only in-frame clones here, not all; method: immunoSEQ multiplex PCR. This table holds nearly 200,000 clones, 80% to 85% found once. As concerns this clone: Antigen specificity is unknown.

The sequence derives from a woman aged 45-65 years in good health and CMV-seropositive. Specimen: PBMCs.

DNA for the CDR3: TGTGCCAGCAGCGCCAAAGAGTCACCAATCCCTTACGAGCAGTACTTC. As protein: CASSAKESPIPYEQYF. The chain combines TRBV13 with TRBJ2-7; D call uncertain. The CDR3 consists of 16 residues. V shed 5 bases and J shed 4 bases, with 21 bases lying between them. CDR1 PRHDT and CDR2 FYEKMQ come from the germline V gene (reference sequence).